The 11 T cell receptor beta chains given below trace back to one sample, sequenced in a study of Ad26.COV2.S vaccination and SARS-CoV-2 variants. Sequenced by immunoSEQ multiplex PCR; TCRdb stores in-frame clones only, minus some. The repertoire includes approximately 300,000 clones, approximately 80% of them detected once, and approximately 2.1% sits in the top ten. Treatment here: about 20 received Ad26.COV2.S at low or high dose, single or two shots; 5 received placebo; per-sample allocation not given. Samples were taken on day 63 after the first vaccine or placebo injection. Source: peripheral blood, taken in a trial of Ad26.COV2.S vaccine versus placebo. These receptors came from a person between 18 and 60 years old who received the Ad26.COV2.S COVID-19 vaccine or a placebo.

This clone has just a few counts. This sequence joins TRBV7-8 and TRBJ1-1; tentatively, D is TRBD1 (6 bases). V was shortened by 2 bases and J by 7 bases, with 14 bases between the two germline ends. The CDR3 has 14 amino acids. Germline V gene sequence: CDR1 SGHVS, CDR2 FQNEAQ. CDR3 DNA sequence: TGTGCCAGCAGCTTAATAATGGGGGCCAATGAAGCTTTCTTT. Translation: CASSLIMGANEAFF.

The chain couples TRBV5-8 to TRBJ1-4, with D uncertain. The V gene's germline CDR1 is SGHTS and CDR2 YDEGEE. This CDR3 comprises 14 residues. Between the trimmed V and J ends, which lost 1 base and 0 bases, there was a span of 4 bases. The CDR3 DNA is TGTGCCAGCAGCTTGATCCCAACTAATGAAAAACTGTTTTTT. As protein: CASSLIPTNEKLFF.

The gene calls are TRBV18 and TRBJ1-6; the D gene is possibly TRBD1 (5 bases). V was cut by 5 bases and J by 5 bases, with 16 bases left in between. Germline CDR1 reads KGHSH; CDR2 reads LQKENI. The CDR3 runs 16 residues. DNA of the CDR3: TGTGCCAGCTCAATCCAGGGCGCGGTTAATAATTCACCCCTCCACTTT. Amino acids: CASSIQGAVNNSPLHF.

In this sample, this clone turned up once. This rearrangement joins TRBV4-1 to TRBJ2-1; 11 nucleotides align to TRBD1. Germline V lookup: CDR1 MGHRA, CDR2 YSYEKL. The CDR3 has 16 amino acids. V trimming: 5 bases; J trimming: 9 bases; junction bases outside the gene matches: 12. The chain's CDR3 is CASSLPPGQGGIEQFF. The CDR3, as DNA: TGCGCCAGCAGCTTACCCCCGGGACAGGGGGGCATTGAGCAGTTCTTC.

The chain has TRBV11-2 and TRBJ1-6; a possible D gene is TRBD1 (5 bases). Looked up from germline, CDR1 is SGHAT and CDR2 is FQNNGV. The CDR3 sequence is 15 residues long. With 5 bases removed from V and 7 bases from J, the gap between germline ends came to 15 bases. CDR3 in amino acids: CASSVGGRRNSPLHF. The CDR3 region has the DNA TGTGCCAGCAGCGTGGGGGGAAGGCGGAATTCACCCCTCCACTTT.

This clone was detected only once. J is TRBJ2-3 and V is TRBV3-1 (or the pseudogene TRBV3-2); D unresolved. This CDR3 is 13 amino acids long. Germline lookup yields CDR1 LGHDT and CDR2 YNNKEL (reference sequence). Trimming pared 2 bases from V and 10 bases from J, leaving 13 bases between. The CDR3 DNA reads TGTGCCAGCAGCCAACATTCCGATATCCCGCAGTATTTT. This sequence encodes CASSQHSDIPQYF.

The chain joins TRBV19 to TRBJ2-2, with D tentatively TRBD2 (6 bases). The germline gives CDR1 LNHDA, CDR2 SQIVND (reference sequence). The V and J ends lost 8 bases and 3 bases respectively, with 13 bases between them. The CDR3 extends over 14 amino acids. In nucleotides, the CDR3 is TGTGCCAGTGGAGGGGAATACTACACCGGGGAGCTGTTTTTT. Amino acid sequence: CASGGEYYTGELFF. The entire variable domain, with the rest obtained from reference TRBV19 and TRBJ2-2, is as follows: DGGITQSPKYLFRKEGQNVTLSCEQNLNHDAMYWYRQDPGQGLRLIYYSQIVNDFQKGDIAEGYSVSREKKESFPLTVTSAQKNPTAFYLCASGGEYYTGELFFGEGSRLTVL.

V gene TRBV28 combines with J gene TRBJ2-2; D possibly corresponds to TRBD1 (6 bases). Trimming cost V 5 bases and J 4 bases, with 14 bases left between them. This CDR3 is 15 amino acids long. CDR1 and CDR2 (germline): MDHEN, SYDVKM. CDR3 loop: CASSRYRVGTGELFF. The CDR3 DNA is TGTGCCAGCAGTCGATACAGGGTCGGCACCGGGGAGCTGTTTTTT.

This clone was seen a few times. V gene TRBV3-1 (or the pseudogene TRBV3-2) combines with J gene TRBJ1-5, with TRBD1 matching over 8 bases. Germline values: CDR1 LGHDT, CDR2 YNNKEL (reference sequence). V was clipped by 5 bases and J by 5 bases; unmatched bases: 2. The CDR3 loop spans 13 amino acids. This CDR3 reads CASSYRGDQPQHF. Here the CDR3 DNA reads TGTGCCAGCAGCTACAGGGGGGATCAGCCCCAGCATTTT.

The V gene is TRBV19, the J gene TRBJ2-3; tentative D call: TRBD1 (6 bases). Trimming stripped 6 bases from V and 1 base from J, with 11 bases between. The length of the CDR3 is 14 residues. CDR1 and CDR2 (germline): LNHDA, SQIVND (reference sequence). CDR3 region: CASRKTGRTDTQYF. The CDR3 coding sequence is TGTGCCAGTAGAAAGACAGGCCGCACAGATACGCAGTATTTT.

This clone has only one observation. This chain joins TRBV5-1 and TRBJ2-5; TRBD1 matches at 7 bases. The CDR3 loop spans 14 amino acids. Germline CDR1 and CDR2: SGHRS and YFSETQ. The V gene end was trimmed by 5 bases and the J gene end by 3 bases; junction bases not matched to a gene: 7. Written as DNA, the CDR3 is TGCGCCAGCAGAGGAGCCGGACAGGAAGAGACCCAGTACTTC. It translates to CASRGAGQEETQYF.